This entry lists 25 T cell receptor beta chains sequenced from one sample in a study of shared clonotypes between healthy human individuals. Repertoires were generated with immunoSEQ multiplex PCR, while TCRdb's copy carries only in-frame clones and drops some. The table shows about 1 million clones, with more than 65% occurring only once. Sequencing input: memory CD4+ T cells sorted from blood. Subset reported: CD45RA-negative fraction. All receptors come from a man between 18 and 35 years old in good health.

The chain joins TRBV5-1 to TRBJ2-5, with D perhaps TRBD2 (5 bases). V lost 4 bases to trimming and J lost 3 bases, with 16 bases between them. The CDR3 loop spans 15 amino acids. Germline lookup yields CDR1 SGHRS and CDR2 YFSETQ. Here the CDR3 reads CASSPVGSTKETQYF. The CDR3 nucleotides are TGCGCCAGCAGCCCCGTTGGATCGACTAAAGAGACCCAGTACTTC.

The CDR3 protein is CATSSGLAGSGNIQYF. CDR3 coding DNA: TGTGCCACCAGCAGTGGACTAGCGGGTTCGGGAAACATTCAGTACTTC. The chain has TRBV15 and TRBJ2-4, with TRBD2 identical over 11 bases. Trimming removed 3 bases from V and 6 bases from J; junction bases left unmatched: 7. Looked up from germline, CDR1 is LNHNV and CDR2 is YYDKDF (reference sequence). This CDR3 is 16 amino acids long.

There are a few counts of this clone. This chain connects TRBV2 to TRBJ1-2, with D uncertain. The CDR3 contains 12 residues. The germline V and J ends were trimmed by 9 bases and 2 bases, with 10 bases remaining between them. CDR1 is SNHLY and CDR2 is FYNNEI in the germline V gene. The CDR3 sequence: CASDVSNYGYTF. As DNA, the CDR3 is TGTGCCAGTGACGTTTCAAACTATGGCTACACCTTC.

CDR3 sequence reads: CASSIQGGEQYF. DNA for the CDR3: TGTGCCAGCAGCATCCAGGGAGGGGAGCAGTACTTC. This chain joins TRBV5-6 and TRBJ2-7; 7 nucleotides align to TRBD2. Germline trimming cut 4 bases from V and 7 bases from J; bases unmatched to any gene: 5. CDR3 size: 12 residues. The germline CDR1 and CDR2 sequences are SGHDT and YYEEEE.

There are a few counts of this clone. The chain uses TRBV30 and TRBJ1-5; D remains unclear. The CDR3 has 13 amino acids. The germline gives CDR1 GTSNPN, CDR2 SVGIG (reference sequence). Between the trimmed V and J ends, which lost 2 bases and 3 bases, there was a span of 8 bases. The CDR3 loop reads CAWSSTNNQPQHF. CDR3 sequence (DNA): TGTGCCTGGAGTTCCACCAACAATCAGCCCCAGCATTTT.

This rearrangement joins TRBV11-2 to TRBJ2-1; 8 bases agree with TRBD2. CDR3 size: 15 residues. Trimming took 1 base from V and 3 from J; bases not matched to a gene: 2. Germline V CDR1 and CDR2: SGHAT, FQNNGV. The CDR3 protein is CASSLGGGFYNEQFF. The CDR3 DNA reads TGTGCCAGCAGCTTAGGCGGGGGGTTCTACAATGAGCAGTTCTTC.

Only a few counts were recorded for this clone. The chain uses TRBV6-1 and TRBJ1-2; maybe TRBD1 (5 bases). V lost 4 bases and J 5 bases, leaving 8 bases between the germline ends. The length of the CDR3 is 12 residues. The V gene's germline CDR1 is MNHNS and CDR2 SASEGT. CDR3 DNA: TGTGCCAGCAGTGGGGACCTTTATGGCTACACCTTC. Residues: CASSGDLYGYTF.

V usage is TRBV28 and J usage is TRBJ1-2; a possible D gene is TRBD1 (5 bases). The CDR3 loop spans 12 amino acids. V was clipped by 2 bases and J by 8 bases, with 9 bases between them. The germline V gene encodes CDR1 MDHEN and CDR2 SYDVKM. The CDR3 region is CASSLPGRGYTF. Here the CDR3 DNA reads TGTGCCAGCAGTTTACCAGGGCGCGGCTACACCTTC.

In regard to this clone: The conserved closing phenylalanine or tryptophan is absent in this CDR3, likely reflecting a read error. The DNA is omitted, as the CDR3 cannot be located on it reliably, and the CDR3 follows TCRdb's listing. This chain connects TRBV5-6 to TRBJ2-7; the tabulated D call, TRBD2, remains unverified against the DNA. Germline V lookup: CDR1 SGHDT, CDR2 YYEEEE. The CDR3 has 13 residues if both end residues are counted. The CDR3 loop reads CASSFGLASVIFL.

V usage is TRBV6-6 and J usage is TRBJ1-5; tentatively, D is TRBD1 (5 bases). The CDR3 has 14 amino acids. Looked up from germline, CDR1 is MNHNY and CDR2 is SVGAGI (reference sequence). Trimming took off 6 bases at V and 0 bases at J, with 9 bases between the two ends. CDR3 protein: CASRQDLSNQPQHF. The CDR3 nucleotides are TGTGCCAGCAGACAGGACCTTAGCAATCAGCCCCAGCATTTT.

Concerning this clone itself: The junction does not match germline at one end; this may be a read error. The V gene is TRBV9, the J gene TRBJ2-7; maybe TRBD2 (6 bases). The CDR3 sequence is 15 residues long. The germline V gene encodes CDR1 SGDLS and CDR2 YYNGEE. The CDR3 here is CASSVGIEYRGVVSF. The DNA of the CDR3 is TGTGCCAGCAGCGTAGGGATTGAATACCGCGGGGTAGTGAGCTTC. The full variable domain, completed using reference TRBV9 and TRBJ2-7, is DSGVTQTPKHLITATGQRVTLRCSPRSGDLSVYWYQQSLDQGLQFLIQYYNGEERAKGNILERFSAQQFPDLHSELNLSSLELGDSALYFCASSVGIEYRGVVSFGPGTRLTVT.

The chain joins TRBV11-2 to TRBJ2-3, with D uncertain. The CDR3 loop spans 15 amino acids. Germline CDR1 and CDR2: SGHAT and FQNNGV. Trimming cost V 5 bases and J 1 base, with 13 bases left between them. The chain's CDR3 is CASSPYLTGTDTQYF. The CDR3 DNA reads TGTGCCAGCAGCCCTTATCTAACTGGCACAGATACGCAGTATTTT.

This clone was detected only once. V is TRBV5-1 and J is TRBJ2-7, with 10 positions matching TRBD2. The CDR3 has 15 residues. Per the germline V gene, CDR1 is SGHRS and CDR2 is YFSETQ. V shed 0 bases, J shed 3 bases, and the junction held 3 bases outside the gene matches. Here the CDR3 DNA reads TGCGCCAGCAGCTTGGGGGCTAGCGGGGGCTACGAGCAGTACTTC. As protein: CASSLGASGGYEQYF. The full variable domain, rest sourced from reference TRBV5-1 and TRBJ2-7, is KAGVTQTPRYLIKTRGQQVTLSCSPISGHRSVSWYQQTPGQGLQFLFEYFSETQRNKGNFPGRFSGRQFSNSRSEMNVSTLELGDSALYLCASSLGASGGYEQYFGPGTRLTVT.

This clone was detected once. This rearrangement joins TRBV25-1 to TRBJ2-4; 7 bases agree with TRBD1. Trimming cost V 5 bases and J 3 bases; bases outside gene matches: 7. CDR1 MGHDK and CDR2 SYGVNS come from the germline V gene. The CDR3 consists of 15 residues. The CDR3 DNA is TGTGCCAGCAGTTTTACAGGGGATTTCAAAAACATTCAGTACTTC. Translation: CASSFTGDFKNIQYF. Full variable domain (missing parts from reference TRBV25-1 and TRBJ2-4): EADIYQTPRYLVIGTGKKITLECSQTMGHDKMYWYQQDPGMELHLIHYSYGVNSTEKGDLSSESTVSRIRTEHFPLTLESARPSHTSQYLCASSFTGDFKNIQYFGAGTRLSVL.

The chain combines TRBV10-3 with TRBJ2-2; D gene unclear. Per the germline V gene, CDR1 is ENHRY and CDR2 is SYGVKD. Trimming took 5 bases from V and 4 from J, leaving 11 bases between them. This CDR3 is built from 14 residues. The CDR3 loop is CAISPNRATGELFF. The CDR3 DNA follows: TGTGCCATCAGTCCGAACCGAGCCACCGGGGAGCTGTTTTTT.

The rearrangement joins TRBV18 to TRBJ2-7, with 7 bases fitting TRBD1. Per germline, CDR1 KGHSH and CDR2 LQKENI. The trim removed 4 bases at V and 3 bases at J, leaving 9 bases unmatched. The CDR3 has 15 residues. CDR3 coding DNA: TGTGCCAGCTCACTCTCAACAGGGGTCGGCTACGAGCAGTACTTC. Translated: CASSLSTGVGYEQYF.

The chain uses TRBV5-1 and TRBJ1-2, with 7 positions matching TRBD1. Looked up from germline, CDR1 is SGHRS and CDR2 is YFSETQ. The CDR3 covers 14 residues. J gave up 4 bases and V 4 bases, and 7 bases lay outside the gene matches. This CDR3 reads CASSAGQRAYGYTF. The CDR3 region has the DNA TGCGCCAGCAGCGCGGGACAGAGAGCCTATGGCTACACCTTC.

The genes are TRBV28 and TRBJ2-7; 8 bases fit TRBD2. The CDR3 consists of 14 residues. Trimming at V came to 7 bases and at J to 5 bases, leaving 10 bases not matched to a gene. CDR1 and CDR2 (germline): MDHEN, SYDVKM. DNA for the CDR3: TGTGCCAGCAATCGGGGGGGGGTAACCAACGAGCAGTACTTC. Its translation is CASNRGGVTNEQYF.

CDR3: CASSMSRNSNQPQHF. CDR3 sequence (DNA): TGTGCCAGTAGTATGTCTCGGAATAGCAATCAGCCCCAGCATTTT. V is TRBV19 and J is TRBJ1-5; D gene uncertain. The CDR3 has 15 residues. Deletions cut 3 bases from V and 0 bases from J, with 9 bases between. Germline CDR1 LNHDA, CDR2 SQIVND (reference sequence).

The chain employs TRBV9 and TRBJ2-2; TRBD1 is a possible D gene (5 bases). V lost 0 bases and J lost 6, with 18 bases in between. The CDR3 totals 17 residues. Germline CDR1 is SGDLS and CDR2 is YYNGEE. The CDR3 spells CASSVEVQVLSAGELFF. CDR3 sequence (DNA): TGTGCCAGCAGCGTAGAGGTACAGGTTCTAAGCGCCGGGGAGCTGTTTTTT.

In this sample, this clone turned up a few times. V and J are TRBV4-2 and TRBJ1-2; D is ambiguous. Trimming took off 8 bases at V and 4 bases at J, with 8 bases between the two ends. CDR1 and CDR2 from the germline V gene are LGHNA and YNFKEQ. This CDR3 contains 11 residues. The DNA for the CDR3 is TGTGCCAGCCAGGATGCCTATGGCTACACCTTC. Residues: CASQDAYGYTF.

Details on this clone: This same CDR3 is encoded by further DNA sequences in the sample. The chain uses TRBV7-2 and TRBJ2-3; D is undetermined. CDR3 length: 12 amino acids. Germline V gene lookup returns CDR1 SGHTA and CDR2 FQGNSA. Between the trimmed V and J ends, which lost 3 bases and 1 base, there was a span of 2 bases. The CDR3 nucleotides read TGTGCCAGCAGCTTCCGCACAGATACGCAGTATTTT. It yields the protein CASSFRTDTQYF.

This clone was counted a few times. V usage is TRBV4-3 and J usage is TRBJ1-2; possibly TRBD1 for D (6 bases). Per the germline V gene, CDR1 is LGHNA and CDR2 is YSLEER. V lost 4 bases, J lost 3 bases, and 15 bases lay in between. The CDR3 loop spans 15 amino acids. The CDR3 loop is CASSPRQAVHYGYTF. Written as DNA, the CDR3 is TGCGCCAGCAGCCCACGACAGGCGGTCCACTATGGCTACACCTTC.

The V call is TRBV7-8, the J call TRBJ1-3, with D maybe TRBD1 (6 bases). Deletions cut 1 base from V and 3 bases from J, with 10 bases between. This CDR3 comprises 15 residues. Germline CDR1 SGHVS, CDR2 FQNEAQ. CDR3 bases: TGTGCCAGCAGCTTAGAACAGGGCTTTGGAAACACCATATATTTT. It encodes CASSLEQGFGNTIYF.

The chain recombines TRBV5-1 with TRBJ2-3; D gene ambiguous. CDR1 is SGHRS, CDR2 YFSETQ, per germline. This CDR3 has 15 amino acids. V gave up 0 bases and J gave up 4 bases, with 12 bases separating them. CDR3 nucleotide sequence: TGCGCCAGCAGCTTGGGCCCCCCGTCCCCAGATACGCAGTATTTT. It translates to CASSLGPPSPDTQYF.